Shown below are 25 T cell receptor beta chains from a single sample sequenced in a study of blood T cell dynamics during melanoma immunotherapy. Described time point: pre-treatment baseline. The data were produced by immunoSEQ multiplex PCR, yet TCRdb's version contains in-frame clones alone and is incomplete. The top ten clones hold 10% of a sample with approximately 9,700 clones, roughly 90% of them seen once. Here the sequenced sample was blood, taken from a patient treated with checkpoint blockade. Every receptor here comes from a human donor with melanoma.

The chain couples TRBV18 to TRBJ1-2; D perhaps matches TRBD1 (6 bases). Germline assignment: CDR1 KGHSH and CDR2 LQKENI. V dropped 3 bases and J dropped 2 bases, with 22 bases sitting between them. This CDR3 contains 18 residues. The CDR3 region has the DNA TGTGCCAGCTCACCGATCTACTCCGGGACATCAACAAACTATGGCTACACCTTC. Its translation is CASSPIYSGTSTNYGYTF.

The chain links TRBV5-1 to TRBJ2-5; D unclear. The CDR3 consists of 13 residues. The germline V gene has CDR1 SGHRS and CDR2 YFSETQ. Trimming cost V 1 base and J 1 base, with 5 bases left between them. The DNA for the CDR3 is TGCGCCAGCAGCTTGCAGGTCCAAGAGACCCAGTACTTC. Amino acids: CASSLQVQETQYF.

The chain recombines TRBV5-1 with TRBJ1-6; no reliable D call. This CDR3 is 16 amino acids long. Trimming pared 4 bases from V and 11 bases from J, leaving 22 bases between. Germline V gene lookup returns CDR1 SGHRS and CDR2 YFSETQ. CDR3 DNA: TGCGCCAGCAGCGCCGGGCGCCACAGCCAAAGGACACCCCTCCACTTT. It translates to CASSAGRHSQRTPLHF.

The rearrangement uses TRBV7-6 and TRBJ1-3; D gene uncertain. This CDR3 comprises 15 residues. Trimming shortened V by 1 base and J by 7 bases, and 14 bases separated the two germline ends. In germline, CDR1 is SGHVS, CDR2 FNYEAQ. This CDR3 is CASSLDRGVRNTIYF. For the CDR3, the DNA is TGTGCCAGCAGCTTAGATAGAGGAGTGAGGAACACCATATATTTT. Looking up the rest from reference TRBV7-6 and TRBJ1-3 gives the full variable domain: GAGVSQSPRYKVTKRGQDVALRCDPISGHVSLYWYRQALGQGPEFLTYFNYEAQQDKSGLPNDRFSAERPEGSISTLTIQRTEQRDSAMYRCASSLDRGVRNTIYFGEGSWLTVV.

The J gene is TRBJ1-1, the V gene TRBV5-8; D not resolved. CDR1 is SGHTS and CDR2 is YDEGEE in the germline V gene. The V and J ends lost 4 bases and 4 bases respectively, with 11 bases between them. CDR3 length: 13 residues. The CDR3 coding sequence is TGTGCCAGCAGCCCTTCGACGGGCACTGAAGCTTTCTTT. Protein: CASSPSTGTEAFF.

The rearrangement joins TRBV5-1 to TRBJ2-5; no clear D gene. Trimming took 4 bases from V and 5 from J, leaving 15 bases between them. The CDR3 has 14 amino acids. CDR1 is SGHRS and CDR2 is YFSETQ in the germline V gene. The CDR3 loop reads CASSPGPTEETQYF. The DNA of the CDR3 is TGCGCCAGCAGCCCGGGTCCAACGGAGGAGACCCAGTACTTC.

The V and J genes are TRBV6-5 and TRBJ1-1; 8 bases are shared with TRBD1. CDR3 length equals 14 residues. J gave up 1 base and V 7 bases, and 5 bases lay outside the gene matches. Germline values: CDR1 MNHEY, CDR2 SVGAGI. CDR3 DNA sequence: TGTGCCAGCACCCGGACAGGGACGAACACTGAAGCTTTCTTT. Translating gives CASTRTGTNTEAFF.

The chain couples TRBV14 to TRBJ2-4; tentatively, D is TRBD1 or TRBD2 (5 bases each). Trimming stripped 6 bases from V and 15 bases from J, with 12 bases between. Germline V gene lookup returns CDR1 SGHDN and CDR2 FVKESK. The length of the CDR3 is 10 residues. The CDR3 is CASSPGTWYF. CDR3 in DNA: TGTGCCAGCAGTCCAGGGACCTGGTACTTC.

This sequence joins TRBV27 and TRBJ1-5; a weak D match, TRBD1 (6 bases). V was cut by 5 bases and J by 3 bases, with 14 bases left in between. Germline CDR1 and CDR2: MNHEY and SMNVEV (reference sequence). This CDR3 is built from 15 residues. This chain's CDR3 is CASSPSWDTNQPQHF. Here the CDR3 DNA reads TGTGCCAGCAGTCCGAGTTGGGACACCAATCAGCCCCAGCATTTT.

The rearrangement joins TRBV5-1 to TRBJ2-1; weak D call: TRBD1 (5 bases). Trimming left V 0 bases short and J 0 bases short, with 13 bases between. Per the germline V gene, CDR1 is SGHRS and CDR2 is YFSETQ. This CDR3 spans 17 amino acids. The CDR3 sequence: CASSLAGHLSSYNEQFF. The CDR3 DNA follows: TGCGCCAGCAGCTTGGCCGGACACCTTAGCTCCTACAATGAGCAGTTCTTC. The variable domain in full, completed from reference TRBV5-1 and TRBJ2-1, reads KAGVTQTPRYLIKTRGQQVTLSCSPISGHRSVSWYQQTPGQGLQFLFEYFSETQRNKGNFPGRFSGRQFSNSRSEMNVSTLELGDSALYLCASSLAGHLSSYNEQFFGPGTRLTVL.

This clone was observed once. The V call is TRBV2, the J call TRBJ2-3, with TRBD2 matching over 10 bases. Unmatched junction bases numbered 7, after V lost 6 bases and J lost 4 bases. Germline-derived CDR1 and CDR2 are SNHLY and FYNNEI. The CDR3 is made up of 15 amino acids. The DNA of the CDR3 is TGTGCCAGCAGAGCTAGCGGGAGCGGGGCAGATACGCAGTATTTT. Translation gives CASRASGSGADTQYF.

This clone occurred a few times. J is TRBJ1-4 and V is TRBV9, with no clear D. V lost 3 bases, J lost 0 bases, and 12 bases lay in between. The CDR3 extends over 16 amino acids. Germline CDR1 is SGDLS and CDR2 is YYNGEE. CDR3 in DNA: TGTGCCAGCAGCGCCCACCACACTGCAACTAATGAAAAACTGTTTTTT. Its translation: CASSAHHTATNEKLFF.

Written as DNA, the CDR3 is TGCGCCAGCAGCTTGGGACCGGGAAACTATGGCTACACCTTC. Its translation: CASSLGPGNYGYTF. The chain is built from TRBV5-1 and TRBJ1-2, with unresolved D. This CDR3 has 14 residues. Trimming took off 0 bases at V and 2 bases at J, with 8 bases between the two ends. The germline gives CDR1 SGHRS, CDR2 YFSETQ. The full variable domain, rest sourced from reference TRBV5-1 and TRBJ1-2, is KAGVTQTPRYLIKTRGQQVTLSCSPISGHRSVSWYQQTPGQGLQFLFEYFSETQRNKGNFPGRFSGRQFSNSRSEMNVSTLELGDSALYLCASSLGPGNYGYTFGSGTRLTVV.

This chain uses TRBV4-2 with TRBJ2-7; D possibly corresponds to TRBD1 (6 bases). The germline V gene has CDR1 LGHNA and CDR2 YNFKEQ. Trimming removed 3 bases at V and 1 base at J, with 13 bases between. The CDR3 length is 15 residues. The CDR3 loop reads CASSQEWTESYEQYF. In DNA, the CDR3 is TGTGCCAGCAGCCAGGAGTGGACAGAATCCTACGAGCAGTACTTC.

The rearrangement uses TRBV15 and TRBJ1-5; 9 bases are a match to TRBD1. J gave up 2 bases and V 3 bases, and 11 bases lay outside the gene matches. The CDR3 contains 18 residues. Per the germline V gene, CDR1 is LNHNV and CDR2 is YYDKDF (reference sequence). This chain's CDR3 is CATSRSTDRGMGNQPQHF. CDR3 DNA sequence: TGTGCCACCAGCAGGTCGACGGACAGGGGAATGGGCAATCAGCCCCAGCATTTT. The full variable domain, in which reference TRBV15 and TRBJ1-5 provide the parts outside the CDR3, is DAMVIQNPRYQVTQFGKPVTLSCSQTLNHNVMYWYQQKSSQAPKLLFHYYDKDFNNEADTPDNFQSRRPNTSFCFLDIRSPGLGDTAMYLCATSRSTDRGMGNQPQHFGDGTRLSIL.

The chain links TRBV18 to TRBJ2-7; 7 bases match TRBD1. The ends lost 3 bases at V and 2 bases at J; junction bases unmatched: 4. The CDR3 length is 14 residues. Germline assignment: CDR1 KGHSH and CDR2 LQKENI. The CDR3 is CASSPRQGTYEQYV. CDR3 coding DNA: TGTGCCAGCTCACCGAGACAGGGCACCTACGAGCAGTACGTC.

The chain uses TRBV10-2 and TRBJ2-5; a weak D match, TRBD2 (7 bases). Trimming stripped 7 bases from V and 5 bases from J, with 14 bases between. The CDR3 loop spans 13 amino acids. Germline V lookup: CDR1 WSHSY, CDR2 SAAADI. The CDR3 region has the DNA TGCGCCAGCACGGGGGGCTGGCGGGAGACCCAGTACTTC. This sequence encodes CASTGGWRETQYF.

This clone was counted a few times. In DNA, the CDR3 is TGTGCCACCGCGGACGGACGTAGATCTTATGGCTACACCTTC. This gives the protein CATADGRRSYGYTF. This chain connects TRBV19 to TRBJ1-2; D unresolved. The CDR3 is made up of 14 amino acids. Per the germline V gene, CDR1 is LNHDA and CDR2 is SQIVND (reference sequence). V was shortened by 10 bases and J by 5 bases, with 20 bases between the two germline ends.

The V gene is TRBV19, the J gene TRBJ1-5, with D perhaps TRBD1 (5 bases). The V and J ends lost 6 bases and 4 bases respectively, with 10 bases between them. CDR3 length equals 13 residues. The germline V gene has CDR1 LNHDA and CDR2 SQIVND (reference sequence). CDR3 sequence: CASSKGANQPQHF. In nucleotides, the CDR3 is TGTGCCAGTAGCAAAGGGGCAAATCAGCCCCAGCATTTT.

Only one count was recorded for this clone. The chain employs TRBV5-6 and TRBJ2-5, with 12 bases aligning to TRBD1. J was trimmed by 3 bases and V by 3 bases; bases with no gene match: 6. Germline-derived CDR1 and CDR2 are SGHDT and YYEEEE. The CDR3 spans 16 residues. CDR3 protein: CASSYTGTGGEETQYF. CDR3 in DNA: TGTGCCAGCAGCTATACAGGGACAGGGGGCGAAGAGACCCAGTACTTC.

The chain employs TRBV5-6 and TRBJ1-2; D is possibly TRBD1 (6 bases). CDR1 SGHDT and CDR2 YYEEEE come from the germline V gene. The V and J ends lost 3 bases and 0 bases respectively, with 12 bases between them. The CDR3 spans 15 residues. The CDR3 DNA sequence: TGTGCCAGCAGCTCACAGGGCCGCCCTAACTATGGCTACACCTTC. As protein: CASSSQGRPNYGYTF.

The chain's CDR3 is CAWRGGALNNYGYTF. CDR3 sequence (DNA): TGTGCCTGGAGAGGGGGGGCATTAAATAACTATGGCTACACCTTC. J is TRBJ1-2 and V is TRBV30, with a possible D match to TRBD1 (6 bases). Trimming stripped 3 bases from V and 1 base from J, with 15 bases between. Germline loops: CDR1 GTSNPN, CDR2 SVGIG (reference sequence). The CDR3 is 15 amino acids.

Only one count was recorded for this clone. The chain joins TRBV5-6 to TRBJ1-1, with 8 bases that match TRBD1. The CDR3 spans 15 residues. Germline CDR1 reads SGHDT; CDR2 reads YYEEEE. Trimming cost V 3 bases and J 5 bases; bases outside gene matches: 9. DNA for the CDR3: TGTGCCAGCAGCTACGGACAGGGTGGGAATACTGAAGCTTTCTTT. This codes for CASSYGQGGNTEAFF.

This chain connects TRBV6-5 to TRBJ1-2; D uncertain. The CDR3 has 14 residues. Germline V gene data show CDR1 as MNHEY and CDR2 as SVGAGI. Trimming left V 7 bases short and J 4 bases short, with 16 bases between. CDR3 coding DNA: TGTGCCAGCACGATAGAATTGGGCAGCTATGGCTACACCTTC. Translating gives CASTIELGSYGYTF.

The J gene is TRBJ1-1, the V gene TRBV5-1, with D possibly being TRBD1 (5 bases). The CDR3 has 14 residues. Trimming took 4 bases from V and 3 from J, leaving 13 bases between them. The V gene's germline CDR1 is SGHRS and CDR2 YFSETQ. CDR3 loop: CASSELLGDTEAFF. CDR3 sequence (DNA): TGCGCCAGCAGCGAGCTACTGGGGGACACTGAAGCTTTCTTT.